This TCR beta chain came from a study of cytomegalovirus exposure and HLA in healthy donors. Study conclusions and caveats: Confirmation was obtained in vitro that a few CMV-associated chains are specific for CMV antigens. Rarity held for most TCR sequences, but there were some public TCRs that occurred in many donors. Later analysis found that TCR beta chains associated with HLA were more clonally expanded than other, equally common chains. HLA allele associations emerged for about 16,000 TCR beta sequences in a later analysis, at 0.05 false discovery rate.

This clone was counted a few times. Its antigen is still unknown. This PCR relied on a set of 60 Vbeta primers and 13 Jbeta primers. The repertoire was sequenced with immunoSEQ multiplex PCR; TCRdb's copy has only in-frame clones and lacks some. Seen here are some 97,000 clones, about 70% observed once, and the top ten hold over 4%. This receptor was obtained from a woman aged 18-29 years in good health and CMV-seropositive. The sample comprised PBMCs.

CDR3 bases: TGTGCCAGCAGTTTATCGTACGGCACTGAAGCTTTCTTT. Its protein product is CASSLSYGTEAFF. This rearrangement joins TRBV27 to TRBJ1-1, with unresolved D. The CDR3 is 13 amino acids. Germline loops: CDR1 MNHEY, CDR2 SMNVEV (reference sequence). Trimming removed 0 bases at V and 4 bases at J, with 6 bases between.